This T cell receptor (beta chain) is drawn from a study of blood T cell repertoires in COVID-19. The sample holds one count of this clone. Method: immunoSEQ multiplex PCR; TCRdb's copy keeps in-frame clones and lacks some. Counted here are 120,000 or so clones, 85% to 90% occurring once; the ten biggest clones make up roughly 2.2%. CDR1 is SQVTM, CDR2 ANQGSEA, per germline. The CDR3 runs to 14 residues. The ends were cut back, 3 bases at V and 2 bases at J, with 11 bases in the middle. The sample taken for sequencing was peripheral blood. The chain links TRBV29-1 to TRBJ2-1; possible D gene TRBD1, 5 bases. This sequence was found in a woman aged 50 to 65 with acute or convalescent COVID-19. The CDR3 protein is CSVENLQAYNEQFF. CDR3 coding DNA: TGCAGCGTTGAGAACCTACAGGCCTACAATGAGCAGTTCTTC.